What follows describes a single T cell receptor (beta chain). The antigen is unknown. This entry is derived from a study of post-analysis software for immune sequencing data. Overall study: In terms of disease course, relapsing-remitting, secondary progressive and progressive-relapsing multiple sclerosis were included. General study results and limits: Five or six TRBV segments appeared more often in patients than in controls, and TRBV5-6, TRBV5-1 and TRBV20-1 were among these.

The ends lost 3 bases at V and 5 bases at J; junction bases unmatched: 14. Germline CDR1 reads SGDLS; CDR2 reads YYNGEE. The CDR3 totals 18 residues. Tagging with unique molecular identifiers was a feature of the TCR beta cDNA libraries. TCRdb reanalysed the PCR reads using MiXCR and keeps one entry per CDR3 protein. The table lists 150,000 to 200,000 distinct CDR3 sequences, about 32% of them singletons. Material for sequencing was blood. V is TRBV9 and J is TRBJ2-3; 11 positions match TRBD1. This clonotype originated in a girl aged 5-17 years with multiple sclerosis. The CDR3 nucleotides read TGTGCCAGCAGCGACCCTCGAGGACAGGGGGCGAGAAAAGATACGCAGTATTTT. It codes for CASSDPRGQGARKDTQYF.